The 2 T cell receptor beta chains below come from one sample, sequenced in a study of cytomegalovirus exposure and HLA in healthy donors. A multiplex PCR was run with 60 Vbeta primers and 13 Jbeta primers. Method: immunoSEQ multiplex PCR; TCRdb's copy keeps in-frame clones and lacks some. Here the sample spans 150,000 to 250,000 clones, approximately 85% being singletons. The sequencing input was PBMCs. These receptors were obtained from a woman in her fifties or sixties in good health and CMV-seronegative.

The chain is built from TRBV27 and TRBJ2-7; TRBD1 matches at 9 bases. The trim removed 8 bases at V and 1 base at J, leaving 12 bases unmatched. Germline V gene sequence: CDR1 MNHEY, CDR2 SMNVEV (reference sequence). The CDR3 runs to 16 residues. CDR3 sequence reads: CASRRYGTGISYEQYF. The CDR3 region has the DNA TGTGCCAGCCGTCGATACGGGACAGGGATTTCCTACGAGCAGTACTTC.

For this clone: The junction departs from the called germline gene at one end, perhaps through a read error. The chain joins TRBV7-9 to TRBJ1-4; D might be TRBD1 (5 bases). Looked up from germline, CDR1 is SEHNR and CDR2 is FQNEAQ (reference sequence). The CDR3 contains 19 residues. For the CDR3, the DNA is TGTTCCAGCAGCGGGGGGGTCGGGAGCGTAGTCGGTACTAATGAAAAACTGTTTTTT. It translates to CSSSGGVGSVVGTNEKLFF.